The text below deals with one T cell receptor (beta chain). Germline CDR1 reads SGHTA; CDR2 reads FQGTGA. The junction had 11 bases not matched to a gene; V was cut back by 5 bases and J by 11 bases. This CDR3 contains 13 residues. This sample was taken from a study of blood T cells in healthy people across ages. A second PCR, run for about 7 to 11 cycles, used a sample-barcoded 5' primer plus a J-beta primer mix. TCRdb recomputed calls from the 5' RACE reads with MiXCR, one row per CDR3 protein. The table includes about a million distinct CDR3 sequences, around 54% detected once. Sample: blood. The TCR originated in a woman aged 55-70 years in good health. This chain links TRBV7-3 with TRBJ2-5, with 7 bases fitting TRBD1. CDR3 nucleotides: TGTGCCAGCAGCCAACAGGGGCACAATGAGCAGTACTTC. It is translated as CASSQQGHNEQYF.